This T cell receptor (beta chain) was documented in a study of glioma-infiltrating T cells. The CDR3 has 16 residues. The germline V gene encodes CDR1 KGHSH and CDR2 LQKENI. The V and J ends lost 3 bases and 1 base respectively, with 14 bases between them. This clonotype came up many times. The antigen is unknown. Using RNA template, CDR3s of TCR alpha and beta were amplified with iRepertoire arm-PCR. For one-step reverse transcription and amplification, roughly 95-450 ng of tissue mRNA or PBMC total RNA was used. TCRdb independently ran MiXCR on the multiplex PCR reads; one entry per CDR3 protein. In the table there are 160,000 or so distinct CDR3 sequences, 43% of which are singletons. The study, taken as a whole, reports: Tissue-blood divergence was below expectation in non-neoplastic patients, above in gliomas. Tissue and blood shared very few CDR3 sequences.

This sequence originates from a human donor with low-grade glioma or glioblastoma, undergoing nonglioma brain surgery, or in good health (not recorded which). V usage is TRBV18 and J usage is TRBJ2-3; D is undetermined. Sequencing used glioma tissue, nonneoplastic brain tissue, or PBMCs (not recorded which). CDR3 amino acids: CASSPKTGRGTDTQYF. The CDR3 bases are TGTGCCAGCTCACCGAAGACTGGACGGGGCACAGATACGCAGTATTTT.